This T cell receptor beta chain is from a study of glioma-infiltrating T cells after dendritic cell vaccination. Trimming left V 8 bases short and J 5 bases short, with 16 bases between. The CDR3 has 13 amino acids. Per germline, CDR1 MDHEN and CDR2 SYDVKM. Clones were sequenced by immunoSEQ multiplex PCR, and TCRdb holds only the in-frame ones, with some missing. This table has fewer than 60,000 clones, approximately 89% appearing once. The sample's time point: after dendritic cell vaccination, including at tumor progression/relapse. The chain uses TRBV28 and TRBJ2-7; perhaps TRBD2 as D (5 bases). Specimen: blood, collected after dendritic cell vaccination. The receptor was derived from a human donor with glioblastoma. As DNA, the CDR3 is TGTGCCAGCCACGGAGGAACCGAGAACGAGCAGTACTTC. Its protein is CASHGGTENEQYF. Full variable domain (rest looked up from reference TRBV28 and TRBJ2-7): DVKVTQSSRYLVKRTGEKVFLECVQDMDHENMFWYRQDPGLGLRLIYFSYDVKMKEKGDIPEGYSVSREKKERFSLILESASTNQTSMYLCASHGGTENEQYFGPGTRLTVT.